These T cell receptor beta chains were read from a single sample in a study of T cells in Graves' hyperthyroidism and ophthalmopathy. Via MiXCR, TCRdb re-called the multiplex PCR reads, giving one row per CDR3 protein. In the table there are nearly 600,000 distinct CDR3 sequences, more than 11% of which are singletons. The sample taken for sequencing was blood. These receptors came from a woman younger than 45 with Graves' hyperthyroidism that later progressed to Graves' ophthalmopathy. The CDR3 runs from the conserved cysteine through the conserved F or W. The order of the fields is D gene, V gene, J gene, clone size, CDR3 protein, CDR3 DNA. D genes are given only for firm matches. Size is omitted from some rows. Given values are once, few, many or a class for expanded clones.

NA,TRBV11-3,TRBJ2-1,many,CASSPGYGGKGIWNEQFF,TGTGCCAGCAGCCCCGGATATGGAGGGAAAGGGATTTGGAATGAGCAGTTCTTC
NA,TRBV6-1,TRBJ2-1,many,CASSSPGSYNEQFF,TGTGCCAGCAGTTCCCCGGGGTCCTACAATGAGCAGTTCTTC
TRBD2,TRBV7-9,TRBJ2-2,NA,CASSATLAGVNTGELFF,TGTGCCAGCAGCGCTACACTAGCGGGGGTGAACACCGGGGAGCTGTTTTTT
NA,TRBV24-1,TRBJ2-7,many,CATSDYDEQYF,TGTGCCACCAGTGATTACGACGAGCAGTACTTC
NA,TRBV20-1,TRBJ2-7,NA,CSAKPYPGAYEQYF,TGCAGTGCTAAACCATACCCAGGGGCCTACGAGCAGTACTTC
NA,TRBV9,TRBJ2-1,many,CASSGAEPVWQQFF,TGTGCCAGCAGCGGGGCAGAACCAGTCTGGCAGCAGTTCTTC
NA,TRBV6-2/TRBV6-3,TRBJ1-2,few,CASGPLGNYGYTF,TGTGCCAGCGGCCCGCTCGGGAACTATGGCTACACCTTC
TRBD2,TRBV15,TRBJ2-7,few,CATLGLATAYEQYF,TGTGCCACCCTCGGACTAGCGACCGCCTACGAGCAGTACTTC
TRBD2,TRBV27,TRBJ2-3,many,CASSFSGRADTQYF,TGTGCCAGCAGTTTTAGCGGGAGGGCAGATACGCAGTATTTT
NA,TRBV7-2,TRBJ2-7,few,CASSLTILEAYGQYF,TGTGCCAGCAGCTTGACGATCCTGGAGGCCTACGGGCAGTACTTC
NA,TRBV27,TRBJ1-2,many,CASSFGGTYGYTF,TGTGCCAGCAGTTTTGGGGGCACCTATGGCTACACCTTC
TRBD2,TRBV9,TRBJ2-3,NA,CASSVPSGSTDTQYF,TGTGCCAGCAGCGTACCTAGCGGGTCAACAGATACGCAGTATTTT
TRBD1,TRBV7-9,TRBJ1-4,NA,CASSPDRAANEKLFF,TGTGCCAGCAGTCCAGACAGGGCGGCTAATGAAAAACTGTTTTTT
NA,TRBV25-1,TRBJ1-6,many,CASSDPSSYNSPLHF,TGTGCCAGCAGTGATCCGAGCTCCTATAATTCACCCCTCCACTTT
NA,TRBV5-1,TRBJ1-1,many,CASSSPTGGYTEAFF,TGCGCCAGCAGCTCGCCGACGGGAGGATACACTGAAGCTTTCTTT
TRBD2,TRBV11-2,TRBJ2-3,NA,CASSLTSGVTDTQDF,TGTGCCAGCAGCTTAACTAGCGGAGTCACAGATACGCAGGATTTT
NA,TRBV9,TRBJ2-7,many,CASSVEAGASYEQYF,TGTGCCAGCAGCGTAGAGGCAGGAGCCTCCTACGAGCAGTACTTC
NA,TRBV6-1,TRBJ2-2,few,CASGGRLGEGGELFF,TGTGCCAGCGGGGGTCGACTAGGCGAGGGCGGGGAGCTGTTTTTT
NA,TRBV28,TRBJ2-7,NA,CASSPGRGHYYEQYF,TGTGCCAGCAGCCCCGGGAGGGGGCACTACTACGAGCAGTACTTC
NA,TRBV29-1,TRBJ1-2,few,CSVGGRMSLNYGYTF,TGCAGCGTTGGGGGCCGCATGTCTCTCAACTATGGCTACACCTTC
NA,TRBV7-3,TRBJ2-7,few,CASSLTGLAPSYEQYF,TGTGCCAGCAGCTTAACAGGGCTAGCGCCGTCCTACGAGCAGTACTTC
TRBD1,TRBV28,TRBJ2-7,many,CASEWTRDSPYEQYF,TGTGCCAGCGAATGGACCCGGGACAGCCCCTACGAGCAGTACTTC